A selection of T cell receptor beta chains follows, all from one sample in a study of T cell changes during pregnancy in multiple sclerosis. TCRdb's table, derived via immunoSEQ multiplex PCR, lists solely in-frame clones and lacks some. The sample contains 55,000 to 75,000 clones, roughly 94% of which appear only once. The sample here was peripheral blood, taken after pregnancy. The receptors stem from a female donor with multiple sclerosis, enrolled in a pregnancy study. Each CDR3 is given with its conserved first and last residue. A D gene is named only where the DNA matches it firmly. Expanded clones are given a class, and other clones once, few, many or no size at all.

abundance	len	d_gene	v_gene	j_gene	CDR3aa	CDR3nt
-	16	-	TRBV27	TRBJ2-1	CASSLRLSSSYNEQFF	TGTGCCAGCAGTTTACGACTATCGAGCTCCTACAATGAGCAGTTCTTC
-	15	TRBD2	TRBV7-8	TRBJ2-7	CASSPLSGNAYEQYF	TGTGCCAGCAGCCCCCTTAGCGGGAACGCCTACGAGCAGTACTTC
-	16	TRBD1	TRBV4-3	TRBJ1-1	CASSQVTGRLDTEAFF	TGCGCCAGCAGCCAAGTGACAGGGCGGTTAGACACTGAAGCTTTCTTT
-	14	-	TRBV5-4	TRBJ2-3	CASSLAFRTDTQYF	TGTGCCAGCAGCTTGGCCTTTCGCACAGATACGCAGTATTTT
-	17	-	TRBV7-9	TRBJ1-5	CASSPSGSSVMGQPQHF	TGTGCCAGCAGCCCCTCAGGGTCGAGCGTTATGGGTCAGCCCCAGCATTTT
-	15	TRBD1	TRBV6-1	TRBJ1-5	CASWTGGYSNQPQHF	TGTGCCAGCTGGACAGGGGGCTATAGCAATCAGCCCCAGCATTTT
-	12	TRBD1	TRBV10-2	TRBJ2-5	CASRTGEETQYF	TGCGCCAGCAGGACAGGGGAAGAGACCCAGTACTTC
-	16	-	TRBV9	TRBJ2-2	CASSVGGTGNTGELFF	TGTGCCAGCAGCGTGGGGGGGACAGGGAACACCGGGGAGCTGTTTTTT
-	13	TRBD1	TRBV9	TRBJ2-5	CASSVGQQETQYF	TGTGCCAGCAGCGTGGGACAGCAAGAGACCCAGTACTTC
-	12	-	TRBV6-5	TRBJ1-1	CASMEGGTEAFF	TGTGCCAGCATGGAAGGGGGCACTGAAGCTTTCTTT
-	12	-	TRBV28	TRBJ2-2	CASSLSGGELFF	TGTGCCAGCAGTTTATCCGGCGGGGAGCTGTTTTTT
-	15	-	TRBV25-1	TRBJ1-2	CASSEFGQINYGYTF	TGTGCCAGCAGTGAATTTGGACAAATTAACTATGGCTACACCTTC
once	14	-	TRBV10-3	TRBJ1-1	CAISEPGVRTEAFF	TGTGCCATCAGTGAGCCGGGGGTGCGGACTGAAGCTTTCTTT
-	15	TRBD1	TRBV5-1	TRBJ1-1	CASSPGDSTYTEAFF	TGCGCCAGCAGCCCCGGGGACAGCACCTACACTGAAGCTTTCTTT
-	13	-	TRBV5-5	TRBJ2-7	CASIGGSSYEQYF	TGTGCCAGCATCGGAGGGAGCTCCTACGAGCAGTACTTC
-	13	-	TRBV6-4	TRBJ1-1	CASRDGLNTEAFF	TGTGCCAGCAGGGACGGCCTGAACACTGAAGCTTTCTTT
-	14	-	TRBV5-1	TRBJ2-7	CASSLSGESYEQYF	TGCGCCAGCAGCTTGAGCGGAGAATCCTACGAGCAGTACTTC
-	14	-	TRBV7-3	TRBJ1-1	CASSLRPGNTEAFF	TGTGCCAGCAGCCTCCGTCCCGGGAACACTGAAGCTTTCTTT
-	13	-	TRBV10-3	TRBJ2-7	CAISESSTHEQYF	TGTGCCATCAGTGAGTCTAGCACCCACGAGCAGTACTTC
-	15	-	TRBV6-1	TRBJ1-2	CASSLLKSFDYGYTF	TGTGCCAGCAGCTTACTAAAGTCCTTCGACTATGGCTACACCTTC
-	14	-	TRBV6-5	TRBJ2-2	CASSYQVNTGELFF	TGTGCCAGCAGCTACCAGGTGAACACCGGGGAGCTGTTTTTT
-	13	-	TRBV18	TRBJ2-5	CASSSDEGETQYF	TGTGCCAGCTCCTCGGACGAGGGAGAGACCCAGTACTTC
-	13	-	TRBV27	TRBJ2-1	CASSPPPRIEQFF	TGTGCCAGCAGTCCCCCCCCTAGGATTGAGCAGTTCTTC
-	13	TRBD2	TRBV27	TRBJ2-5	CASSFSSGETQYF	TGTGCCAGCAGTTTTTCTAGCGGAGAGACCCAGTACTTC
-	16	TRBD2	TRBV9	TRBJ2-1	CASSVAGRAPYNEQFF	TGTGCCAGCAGCGTAGCCGGGAGGGCCCCCTACAATGAGCAGTTCTTC